Below, 20 T cell receptor beta chains from the same sample are listed, as sequenced in a study of shared T cell receptors in the human thymus. The data were produced by immunoSEQ multiplex PCR, yet TCRdb's version contains in-frame clones alone and is incomplete. The sample contains approximately 760,000 clones, approximately 85% of which appear only once. The sample was also reused in another study, on human thymus T cells.

The sequencing sample was made of thymocytes. The receptors derive from a girl less than two years old with a congenital heart defect.

The chain is built from TRBV11-2 and TRBJ2-1; possible D gene TRBD1, 6 bases. There are 15 residues in the CDR3. Per germline, CDR1 SGHAT and CDR2 FQNNGV. V was cut by 5 bases and J by 4 bases, with 15 bases left in between. The CDR3 nucleotides read TGTGCCAGCAGCCGGACAGCCCTCAGATACAATGAGCAGTTCTTC. It codes for CASSRTALRYNEQFF.

The chain links TRBV21-1 to TRBJ2-2; the table calls TRBD2, which could not be checked here. TRBV21-1 counts as a pseudogene. CDR3 length: 19 amino acids. CDR3 loop: CASSKAKTGTSRITGELFF. The CDR3 nucleotides are TGTGCCAGCAGCAAAGCGAAAACCGGGACTAGCCGAATTACCGGGGAGCTGTTTTTT.

The CDR3 reads CSATSGNTIYF. The CDR3 region has the DNA TGCAGCGCCACTAGTGGAAACACCATATATTTT. The V and J genes are TRBV29-1 and TRBJ1-3; D remains unclear. The CDR3 sequence is 11 residues long. V lost 7 bases and J lost 3, with 7 bases in between. Germline lookup yields CDR1 SQVTM and CDR2 ANQGSEA.

The chain is built from TRBV11-2 and TRBJ2-4, with D possibly being TRBD1 (5 bases). Germline CDR1 reads SGHAT; CDR2 reads FQNNGV. Trimming removed 5 bases from V and 0 bases from J, with 17 bases in between. This CDR3 spans 17 amino acids. The CDR3 DNA reads as TGTGCCAGCAGCGCGAATGGGCAGGGAAGAGCCAAAAACATTCAGTACTTC. Its translation: CASSANGQGRAKNIQYF.

The gene calls are TRBV2 and TRBJ2-3; 8 bases line up with TRBD1. V trimming: 6 bases; J trimming: 5 bases; junction bases outside the gene matches: 19. CDR1 and CDR2 (germline): SNHLY, FYNNEI. The CDR3 loop spans 18 amino acids. CDR3 nucleotide sequence: TGTGCCAGCAGAACTCTCCGAGAGGGACAGGACCTTAGAGATACGCAGTATTTT. The encoded protein is CASRTLREGQDLRDTQYF.

The chain links TRBV29-1 to TRBJ1-1; TRBD1 might be the D (6 bases). The germline gives CDR1 SQVTM, CDR2 ANQGSEA. Trimming stripped 1 base from V and 2 bases from J, with 17 bases between. This CDR3 has 16 residues. The CDR3 DNA reads TGCAGCGTTGAAGCTCTAGGAACAGGGCTAAACACTGAAGCTTTCTTT. Translating it yields CSVEALGTGLNTEAFF.

V and J are TRBV13 and TRBJ1-4; possible D gene TRBD1, 6 bases. Trimming took 9 bases from V and 4 from J, leaving 12 bases between them. CDR1 and CDR2 from the germline V gene are PRHDT and FYEKMQ (reference sequence). The CDR3 totals 13 residues. CDR3 sequence: CARRGSGNEKLFF. Here the CDR3 DNA reads TGTGCCAGGAGGGGGTCGGGTAATGAAAAACTGTTTTTT.

The chain joins TRBV7-2 to TRBJ1-2, with D perhaps TRBD1 (6 bases). Germline V gene lookup returns CDR1 SGHTA and CDR2 FQGNSA. The CDR3 spans 13 residues. The V end was cut by 5 bases, the J end by 7 bases, with 14 bases between. CDR3 sequence: CASSPRGSIGYTF. CDR3 bases: TGTGCCAGCAGCCCCAGGGGATCTATTGGCTACACCTTC.

The chain joins TRBV6-1 to TRBJ1-1; D unresolved. Germline CDR1 MNHNS, CDR2 SASEGT. V lost 2 bases and J lost 3, with 7 bases in between. The CDR3 is 13 residues long. CDR3 region: CASSEFTDTEAFF. CDR3 DNA: TGTGCCAGCAGTGAATTCACAGACACTGAAGCTTTCTTT.

V is TRBV5-4 and J is TRBJ2-7; 7 nucleotides line up with TRBD1. CDR3 length: 14 residues. The germline V gene encodes CDR1 SGHNT and CDR2 YYREEE (reference sequence). Losses at the gene ends were 4 bases for V and 7 bases for J; bases not matched to a gene: 11. CDR3 in DNA: TGTGCCAGCAGCCCCTGGACAGGTTCTTGGGAGCAGTACTTC. Protein sequence: CASSPWTGSWEQYF.

The chain joins TRBV5-1 to TRBJ2-7, with a possible D match to TRBD1 (5 bases). The CDR3 has 14 amino acids. V lost 0 bases and J 0 bases, leaving 7 bases between the germline ends. CDR1 is SGHRS and CDR2 is YFSETQ in the germline V gene. CDR3 loop: CASSLVDNSYEQYF. The CDR3 region has the DNA TGCGCCAGCAGCTTGGTGGACAACTCCTACGAGCAGTACTTC. Combining the CDR3 with reference TRBV5-1 and TRBJ2-7 gives the whole variable domain KAGVTQTPRYLIKTRGQQVTLSCSPISGHRSVSWYQQTPGQGLQFLFEYFSETQRNKGNFPGRFSGRQFSNSRSEMNVSTLELGDSALYLCASSLVDNSYEQYFGPGTRLTVT.

Notes on this clone: The same CDR3 arises from other DNA sequences in this sample as well. The rearrangement joins TRBV19 to TRBJ1-5; D uncertain. The V gene's germline CDR1 is LNHDA and CDR2 SQIVND (reference sequence). V shed 5 bases and J shed 3 bases, with 8 bases lying between them. This CDR3 has 13 residues. The CDR3: CASSRGVNQPQHF. The CDR3 region has the DNA TGTGCCAGTAGTCGGGGAGTCAATCAGCCCCAGCATTTT.

The V call is TRBV4-2, the J call TRBJ1-1; D gene ambiguous. This CDR3 contains 13 residues. The germline V and J ends were trimmed by 0 bases and 7 bases, with 9 bases remaining between them. CDR1 and CDR2 (germline): LGHNA, YNFKEQ. In nucleotides, the CDR3 is TGTGCCAGCAGCCAAGATTCTGGGCGTGAAGCTTTCTTT. It is translated as CASSQDSGREAFF.

This chain's CDR3 is CASRTGSSNQPQHF. The CDR3 DNA reads TGTGCCAGTCGAACAGGGAGTAGCAATCAGCCCCAGCATTTT. The chain has TRBV28 and TRBJ1-5, with D possibly being TRBD1 (6 bases). V lost 9 bases, J lost 0 bases, and 12 bases lay in between. The CDR3 length is 14 residues. Per germline, CDR1 MDHEN and CDR2 SYDVKM.

The chain is built from TRBV7-6 and TRBJ2-3; TRBD2 matches at 11 bases. Germline trimming cut 5 bases from V and 9 bases from J; bases unmatched to any gene: 22. This CDR3 is built from 19 residues. CDR1 SGHVS and CDR2 FNYEAQ come from the germline V gene. Here the CDR3 DNA reads TGTGCCAGCAGCCCACCGGGGCTAGCGGGGGGAGCTCGGAAACGAACGCAGTATTTT. Its translation: CASSPPGLAGGARKRTQYF.

The chain has TRBV5-6 and TRBJ1-1, with D maybe TRBD1 (5 bases). CDR3 length: 13 residues. Germline V gives CDR1 SGHDT, CDR2 YYEEEE. The germline V and J ends were trimmed by 3 bases and 5 bases, with 11 bases remaining between them. Here the CDR3 reads CASSSRRGTEAFF. CDR3 DNA sequence: TGTGCCAGCAGCTCCCGGAGGGGAACTGAAGCTTTCTTT.

This clone was observed a handful of times. This chain uses TRBV4-3 with TRBJ2-1; a weak D match, TRBD1 (6 bases). The CDR3 is 16 residues long. Germline V gene lookup returns CDR1 LGHNA and CDR2 YSLEER. V was pared by 5 bases and J by 5 bases, with 19 bases between. The CDR3 here is CASSVIQGSRHNEQFF. The CDR3 DNA follows: TGCGCCAGCAGCGTCATACAGGGAAGTCGCCACAATGAGCAGTTCTTC.

The rearrangement joins TRBV9 to TRBJ2-1, with 8 bases fitting TRBD2. The ends lost 2 bases at V and 2 bases at J; junction bases unmatched: 9. The CDR3 consists of 17 residues. Germline V lookup: CDR1 SGDLS, CDR2 YYNGEE. The CDR3 sequence: CASSVFSGGAAYNEQFF. The CDR3 DNA sequence: TGTGCCAGCAGCGTCTTCTCCGGGGGGGCTGCCTACAATGAGCAGTTCTTC.

The V and J genes are TRBV5-1 and TRBJ1-1; D call uncertain. The germline V and J ends were trimmed by 0 bases and 1 base, with 4 bases remaining between them. Germline V lookup: CDR1 SGHRS, CDR2 YFSETQ. This CDR3 region has 13 residues. CDR3 residues: CASSLGKNTEAFF. CDR3 nucleotides: TGCGCCAGCAGCTTGGGTAAGAACACTGAAGCTTTCTTT.

The V gene is TRBV7-2, the J gene TRBJ1-1, with D perhaps matching TRBD1 (6 bases). CDR1 is SGHTA and CDR2 is FQGNSA in the germline V gene. Trimming stripped 4 bases from V and 5 bases from J, with 23 bases between. CDR3 length equals 17 residues. The CDR3, as DNA: TGTGCCAGCAGCTCCCCGGGGATAGGGGGTGGGGTGACTGAAGCTTTCTTT. This encodes CASSSPGIGGGVTEAFF.